This T cell receptor (beta chain) was recorded in a study of T cell repertoires in cytomegalovirus infection. On the study more broadly: In public TCR beta signatures, there were indications of both CMV infection and matching HLA type.

TCRdb fed the reads into MiXCR, producing one record per CDR3 protein. The sample yields tens of thousands of distinct CDR3 sequences, more than 25% seen once. J lost 4 bases, V lost 6 bases, and 4 bases had no gene match. This CDR3 region has 14 residues. Germline CDR1 and CDR2: MNHNS and SASEGT. Turning to this clonotype: What it recognizes is unknown.

General study findings and limits: Clonotypes of TCR beta that were HLA-C-restricted and CMV-specific dominated the ex vivo response.

Sequencing used CD8+ T cells from cultured PBMCs, obtained from culture after CMV antigen stimulation. The chain employs TRBV6-1 and TRBJ1-4, with 8 bases identical to TRBD1. This TCR derives from a human donor in good health (CMV status not recorded). Some clones in this sample may be carry-over from other donors' samples. The DNA for the CDR3 is TGTGCCAGCAGGAACAGGGGGAATAATGAAAAACTGTTTTTT. Protein sequence: CASRNRGNNEKLFF.